The 16 T cell receptor beta chains listed next were all sequenced from one sample in a study of CD8 T cells in ankylosing spondylitis. One entry per CDR3 protein, called by TCRdb with MiXCR from the 5' RACE reads. The sample contains around 320,000 distinct CDR3 sequences, around 20% of which appear only once. Input material: blood, either unsorted or a sorted T cell fraction (not recorded which). The receptors here all came from a female donor with ankylosing spondylitis or in good health (not recorded which).

Of note for this clonotype: Possible read error: a much larger clone is one base away. The V gene is TRBV5-1, the J gene TRBJ2-1; D is uncertain. This CDR3 region has 15 residues. Germline V gene data show CDR1 as SGHRS and CDR2 as YFSETQ. The V end lost 1 base, the J end lost 5 bases, and 13 bases lay between the germline ends. The DNA of the CDR3 is TGCGCCAGCAGCTTGCAACAGAGAGTCAACAATGAGCAGTTCTTC. This translates into CASSLQQRVNNEQFF.

The rearrangement links TRBV18 to TRBJ1-1; a weak D match, TRBD1 (5 bases). Trimming took 8 bases from V and 0 from J, leaving 13 bases between them. This CDR3 region has 14 residues. Germline V gene data show CDR1 as KGHSH and CDR2 as LQKENI. The CDR3 here is CASQRQQVNTEAFF. The DNA for the CDR3 is TGTGCCAGCCAGCGACAGCAAGTGAACACTGAAGCTTTCTTT. Drawing the rest from reference TRBV18 and TRBJ1-1, the complete variable domain is NAGVMQNPRHLVRRRGQEARLRCSPMKGHSHVYWYRQLPEEGLKFMVYLQKENIIDESGMPKERFSAEFPKEGPSILRIQQVVRGDSAAYFCASQRQQVNTEAFFGQGTRLTVV.

This clonotype was found a few times. The chain recombines TRBV29-1 with TRBJ1-3; no clear D gene. The CDR3 consists of 12 residues. Trimming shortened V by 6 bases and J by 1 base, and 7 bases separated the two germline ends. Germline assignment: CDR1 SQVTM and CDR2 ANQGSEA. CDR3 sequence: CSVAESGNTIYF. For the CDR3, the DNA is TGCAGCGTCGCGGAATCTGGAAACACCATATATTTT.

This clonotype was observed a handful of times. The chain uses TRBV15 and TRBJ2-5, with D perhaps matching TRBD1 or TRBD2 (6 bases each). Germline V gene lookup returns CDR1 LNHNV and CDR2 YYDKDF (reference sequence). The ends were cut back, 0 bases at V and 2 bases at J, with 10 bases in the middle. The CDR3 loop spans 15 amino acids. The CDR3 nucleotides are TGTGCCACCAGCAGAGATAGGGGGAGGCAAGAGACCCAGTACTTC. It is translated as CATSRDRGRQETQYF.

This clonotype was found a few times. The J gene is TRBJ2-3, the V gene TRBV7-2, with D possibly matching TRBD2 (5 bases). V dropped 5 bases and J dropped 1 base, with 7 bases sitting between them. Germline-derived CDR1 and CDR2 are SGHTA and FQGNSA. The CDR3 covers 13 residues. The chain's CDR3 is CASSGSGTDTQYF. CDR3 DNA sequence: TGTGCCAGCAGCGGTAGCGGCACAGATACGCAGTATTTT. The full variable domain, in which reference TRBV7-2 and TRBJ2-3 provide the parts outside the CDR3, is GAGVSQSPSNKVTEKGKDVELRCDPISGHTALYWYRQSLGQGLEFLIYFQGNSAPDKSGLPSDRFSAERTGGSVSTLTIQRTQQEDSAVYLCASSGSGTDTQYFGPGTRLTVL.

This clonotype was recorded at least ten times. The chain combines TRBV13 with TRBJ2-7; 10 positions agree with TRBD1. Germline-derived CDR1 and CDR2 are PRHDT and FYEKMQ (reference sequence). After removal of 3 bases from V and 5 bases from J, the junction contained 4 bases not matched to a gene. This CDR3 has 14 amino acids. CDR3 sequence reads: CASSFRQGANEQYF. The DNA for the CDR3 is TGTGCCAGCAGCTTCAGACAGGGGGCGAACGAGCAGTACTTC.

This clonotype has only a few counts. The rearrangement links TRBV4-1 to TRBJ1-1, with 9 bases fitting TRBD1. V gave up 0 bases and J gave up 0 bases; unmatched junction bases: 5. CDR1 is MGHRA, CDR2 YSYEKL, per germline. CDR3 length: 17 residues. In nucleotides, the CDR3 is TGCGCCAGCAGCCAAGAAAACAGGGGGCGGATGAACACTGAAGCTTTCTTT. As protein: CASSQENRGRMNTEAFF.

The rearrangement joins TRBV10-3 to TRBJ2-3; no clear D gene. With 7 bases removed from V and 1 base from J, the gap between germline ends came to 12 bases. Per the germline V gene, CDR1 is ENHRY and CDR2 is SYGVKD. There are 14 residues in the CDR3. The DNA for the CDR3 is TGTGCCATCATGGCAGACGTGGGCACAGATACGCAGTATTTT. It translates to CAIMADVGTDTQYF.

CDR3 loop: CASTAARKIYNEQFF. The CDR3 DNA sequence: TGTGCCAGCACCGCGGCCCGGAAAATATACAATGAGCAGTTCTTC. The rearrangement links TRBV6-1 to TRBJ2-1, with D uncertain. The CDR3 sequence is 15 residues long. Germline assignment: CDR1 MNHNS and CDR2 SASEGT. Trimming took 7 bases from V and 4 from J, leaving 17 bases between them.

The chain joins TRBV20-1 to TRBJ1-2; no clear D. Germline CDR1 and CDR2: DFQATT and SNEGSKA (reference sequence). The CDR3 has 14 residues. Between the trimmed V and J ends, which lost 6 bases and 4 bases, there was a span of 18 bases. The DNA for the CDR3 is TGCAGTGCCAGCCCCGAACTATGGGGCTATGGCTACACCTTC. Translating gives CSASPELWGYGYTF.

This clonotype was seen a handful of times. The J gene is TRBJ1-1, the V gene TRBV6-2 or TRBV6-3; maybe TRBD1 (5 bases). Germline CDR1 reads MNHEY; CDR2 reads SVGEGT. The CDR3 loop spans 14 amino acids. V dropped 0 bases and J dropped 6 bases, with 11 bases sitting between them. CDR3: CASSYSRGGAEAFF. The CDR3 bases are TGTGCCAGCAGTTACTCGAGAGGAGGGGCTGAAGCTTTCTTT.

J is TRBJ2-7 and V is TRBV7-9; 7 bases agree with TRBD1. Germline CDR1 and CDR2: SEHNR and FQNEAQ (reference sequence). CDR3 size: 13 residues. With 4 bases clipped from V and 5 bases from J, the junction kept 5 bases outside the gene matches. CDR3 in DNA: TGTGCCAGCAGCTCGGCGGACAGGAACGAGCAGTACTTC. Amino acids: CASSSADRNEQYF.

This chain uses TRBV20-1 with TRBJ2-1; D may be TRBD2 (6 bases). Trimming left V 2 bases short and J 2 bases short, with 10 bases between. Germline CDR1 reads DFQATT; CDR2 reads SNEGSKA (reference sequence). This CDR3 has 14 residues. The CDR3 is CSARSGSTYNEQFF. As DNA, the CDR3 is TGCAGTGCTAGATCCGGGAGTACCTACAATGAGCAGTTCTTC.

The chain combines TRBV12-3 or TRBV12-4 with TRBJ2-2; D is possibly TRBD2 (6 bases). V lost 6 bases and J 1 base, leaving 9 bases between the germline ends. This CDR3 has 14 amino acids. The CDR3 sequence is CASRLSGNTGELFF. The CDR3, as DNA: TGTGCCAGCAGACTTAGCGGGAACACCGGGGAGCTGTTTTTT.

The sample holds a few counts of this clonotype. The chain employs TRBV20-1 and TRBJ2-1, with 9 bases lining up with TRBD2. The CDR3 spans 15 residues. Per germline, CDR1 DFQATT and CDR2 SNEGSKA (reference sequence). V dropped 0 bases and J dropped 9; count of bases not matched to a gene: 9. CDR3 sequence: CSARDRLAGRVEQFF. The CDR3 region has the DNA TGCAGTGCTAGAGATAGGCTAGCGGGACGGGTTGAGCAGTTCTTC.

V is TRBV2 and J is TRBJ2-2, with 9 bases matching TRBD2. Germline CDR1 and CDR2: SNHLY and FYNNEI. V lost 4 bases and J lost 4; bases outside the gene matches: 4. The CDR3 covers 15 residues. In nucleotides, the CDR3 is TGTGCCAGCAGTGGTCTAGCGGGAATCACCGGGGAGCTGTTTTTT. This codes for CASSGLAGITGELFF.